Detailed here is one T cell receptor beta chain. The antigen remains unidentified. CDR1 is SQVTM and CDR2 is ANQGSEA in the germline V gene. CDR3 length equals 13 residues. Trimming cost V 2 bases and J 1 base, with 3 bases left between them. The record originates from a study of cytomegalovirus exposure and HLA in healthy donors. The PCR contained 60 Vbeta and 13 Jbeta primers. The assay was immunoSEQ multiplex PCR, and TCRdb's table has in-frame clones only and misses some. This table has about 54,000 clones, approximately 81% appearing once. Findings and caveats of the study: The study recorded 150 to 200 TCR beta chains that were cytomegalovirus-associated.

Material: PBMCs. The TCR sequence derives from a woman under 30 in good health and CMV-seronegative. The V gene is TRBV29-1, the J gene TRBJ2-6; D gene ambiguous. In DNA form, the CDR3 reads TGCAGCGTTGAACTTTCTGGGGCCAACGTCCTGACTTTC. Translated, it gives CSVELSGANVLTF.